This is a list of T cell receptor beta chains from one sample in a study of CD4+ T cells in melanoma. Method: immunoSEQ multiplex PCR; TCRdb's copy keeps in-frame clones and lacks some. Of nearly 50,000 clones in the sample, roughly 89% were seen once. Input material: peripheral blood. The receptors were gathered from a human donor with melanoma. Both conserved end residues are part of each CDR3. The order of the fields is clone size, J gene, V gene, CDR3 length, D gene, CDR3 protein, CDR3 DNA. A D gene is named only where the DNA matches it firmly. The size entry is marked missing in some rows and otherwise reads once, few, many or a size class.

>once|TRBJ1-4|TRBV29-1|13|.
CSVVKGANEKLFF
TGCAGCGTTGTTAAAGGGGCCAATGAAAAACTGTTTTTT
>once|TRBJ2-3|TRBV28|11|TRBD1
CASSNRGKKYF
TGTGCCAGCAGCAACAGGGGGAAAAAGTATTTT
>.|TRBJ2-2|TRBV5-4|14|TRBD2
CASSRDYNTGELFF
TGTGCCAGCAGCCGGGACTATAACACCGGGGAGCTGTTTTTT
>.|TRBJ2-7|TRBV18|14|.
CASSPLPSSYEQYF
TGTGCCAGCTCACCACTGCCATCCTCCTACGAGCAGTACTTC
>.|TRBJ2-2|TRBV7-8|14|.
CASSLMVFTGELFF
TGTGCCAGCAGCTTAATGGTTTTCACCGGGGAGCTGTTTTTT
>.|TRBJ1-1|TRBV27|13|.
CASSLSRNTEAFF
TGTGCCAGCAGTTTATCCCGGAACACTGAAGCTTTCTTT
>.|TRBJ1-5|TRBV18|15|.
CASSPKGGPGQPQHF
TGTGCCAGCTCACCGAAGGGAGGGCCAGGTCAGCCCCAGCATTTT
>.|TRBJ2-5|TRBV15|14|.
CATSRDQDSETQYF
TGTGCCACCAGCAGAGATCAAGATTCTGAGACCCAGTACTTC
>few|TRBJ1-6|TRBV28|14|.
CASRDHQGNSPLHF
TGTGCCAGCAGGGACCATCAGGGGAACTCACCCCTCCACTTT
>.|TRBJ2-2|TRBV4-1|15|TRBD1
CASSSGGAWAGELFF
TGCGCCAGCAGCTCAGGGGGCGCTTGGGCCGGGGAGCTGTTTTTT
>.|TRBJ2-1|TRBV7-2|14|.
CASSPGSWGNEQFF
TGTGCCAGCAGCCCCGGGTCATGGGGCAATGAGCAGTTCTTC
>.|TRBJ1-5|TRBV6-1|16|TRBD1
CASSGYTGVSNQPQHF
TGTGCCAGCAGTGGATATACAGGGGTAAGCAATCAGCCCCAGCATTTT
>.|TRBJ2-7|TRBV6-1|15|.
CASSESIQPPYEQYF
TGTGCCAGCAGTGAAAGTATTCAGCCGCCTTACGAGCAGTACTTC
>.|TRBJ2-7|TRBV28|15|TRBD1
CASSIPDRATYEQYF
TGTGCCAGCAGCATTCCGGACAGGGCAACCTACGAGCAGTACTTC
>.|TRBJ2-1|TRBV9|15|TRBD2
CASSESSGGLGEQFF
TGTGCCAGCAGCGAGAGTAGCGGGGGGCTCGGTGAGCAGTTCTTC
>.|TRBJ2-3|TRBV27|14|TRBD2
CASSPGAGVSVQYF
TGTGCCAGCAGTCCCGGAGCGGGGGTGAGTGTGCAGTATTTT
>.|TRBJ2-7|TRBV5-1|13|.
CASRPSGSYEQYF
TGCGCCAGCCGACCCTCAGGGTCCTACGAGCAGTACTTC
>.|TRBJ2-7|TRBV7-9|15|.
CASSLGGVISYEQYF
TGTGCCAGCAGCTTAGGCGGGGTAATCTCCTACGAGCAGTACTTC
>.|TRBJ1-3|TRBV11-2|12|.
CASSPDVDTIYF
TGTGCCAGCAGCCCCGATGTGGACACCATATATTTT
>.|TRBJ2-5|TRBV28|19|TRBD2
CASSFPLTSGGIREKTQYF
TGTGCCAGCAGTTTCCCTTTGACTAGCGGGGGAATACGGGAAAAGACCCAGTACTTC
>.|TRBJ1-2|TRBV27|13|TRBD1
CASKRTGLLGYTF
TGTGCCAGCAAAAGGACAGGCTTGCTGGGCTACACCTTC
>.|TRBJ2-3|TRBV10-1|14|.
CASSEGLPPHTQYF
TGCGCCAGCAGTGAGGGCCTCCCGCCACATACGCAGTATTTT
>.|TRBJ2-1|TRBV9|15|.
CASSPRQEEYNEQFF
TGTGCCAGCAGCCCCAGACAGGAGGAGTACAATGAGCAGTTCTTC
>.|TRBJ1-2|TRBV4-1|15|TRBD1
CASSPGQGKNYGYTF
TGCGCCAGCAGCCCGGGACAGGGAAAGAACTATGGCTACACCTTC
>.|TRBJ2-5|TRBV18|14|.
CASSTGLGEETQYF
TGTGCCAGCTCAACAGGGTTAGGGGAAGAGACCCAGTACTTC
>.|TRBJ2-1|TRBV7-2|15|TRBD2
CASSLAGTSGAEQFF
TGTGCCAGCAGCTTAGCCGGGACTAGCGGCGCTGAGCAGTTCTTC
>.|TRBJ1-1|TRBV6-1|16|.
CASSEIWAGRNTEAFF
TGTGCCAGCAGTGAAATTTGGGCAGGGAGGAACACTGAAGCTTTCTTT
>.|TRBJ2-3|TRBV19|15|TRBD2
CASRRAGGGADTQYF
TGTGCCAGTAGAAGAGCTGGGGGGGGTGCAGATACGCAGTATTTT
>.|TRBJ1-1|TRBV7-9|14|TRBD1
CASRSEGANTEAFF
TGTGCCAGCAGGTCAGAGGGGGCGAACACTGAAGCTTTCTTT
>.|TRBJ1-1|TRBV28|14|TRBD1
CASSWADRVTEAFF
TGTGCCAGCAGTTGGGCTGACAGGGTCACTGAAGCTTTCTTT
>.|TRBJ2-5|TRBV2|15|.
CASLTSDGGGETQYF
TGTGCCAGCCTGACGTCTGACGGAGGGGGGGAGACCCAGTACTTC
>.|TRBJ1-2|TRBV5-1|16|.
CASSLGRRGGDYGYTF
TGCGCCAGCAGCTTGGGACGTCGGGGGGGCGACTATGGCTACACCTTC
>few|TRBJ2-1|TRBV29-1|14|.
CSGVIRDTYNEQFF
TGCAGCGGAGTAATCCGGGACACTTACAATGAGCAGTTCTTC
>.|TRBJ1-2|TRBV28|10|.
CAVENYGYTF
TGTGCCGTGGAGAACTATGGCTACACCTTC
>.|TRBJ2-1|TRBV11-2|14|.
CASSFLQTDPNQFF
TGTGCCAGCAGCTTCCTTCAGACAGACCCTAATCAGTTCTTC
>.|TRBJ2-2|TRBV19|12|.
CASSIGGRELFF
TGTGCCAGTAGTATAGGTGGGAGGGAGCTGTTTTTT
>.|TRBJ2-7|TRBV6-1|15|.
CASSMRQGGSYEQYF
TGTGCCAGCAGTATGCGACAGGGAGGGTCCTACGAGCAGTACTTC
>.|TRBJ2-7|TRBV4-1|15|.
CASSQAPGATYEQYF
TGCGCCAGCAGCCAAGCGCCAGGCGCCACCTACGAGCAGTACTTC
>.|TRBJ2-3|TRBV28|14|.
CASSLQVGADTQYF
TGTGCCAGCAGTTTACAGGTGGGGGCAGATACGCAGTATTTT
>.|TRBJ2-1|TRBV2|14|TRBD1
CASRRTGGSNEQFF
TGTGCCAGCAGGCGGACAGGGGGTAGCAATGAGCAGTTCTTC
>.|TRBJ1-4|TRBV7-2|14|.
CASSLIATNEKLFF
TGTGCCAGCAGCTTAATAGCAACTAATGAAAAACTGTTTTTT
>.|TRBJ2-5|TRBV21-1|14|.
CASSTLAEKETQYF
TGTGCCAGCAGCACCCTAGCGGAGAAAGAGACCCAGTACTTC
>.|TRBJ1-4|TRBV6-6|12|.
CASSYGNEKLFF
TGTGCCAGCAGTTACGGGAATGAAAAACTGTTTTTT
>few|TRBJ1-1|TRBV30|13|.
CAWRANRAPEAFF
TGTGCCTGGAGAGCGAACAGGGCTCCTGAAGCTTTCTTT
>.|TRBJ1-2|TRBV4-3|17|TRBD1
CASSQYHRGADNYGYTF
TGCGCCAGCAGCCAATATCACAGGGGCGCCGATAACTATGGCTACACCTTC
>.|TRBJ1-4|TRBV14|12|.
CASSQGPEKLFF
TGTGCCAGCAGCCAAGGACCTGAAAAACTGTTTTTT
>.|TRBJ2-7|TRBV6-5|15|TRBD1
CASSYQRQGTYEQYF
TGTGCCAGCAGTTACCAGAGACAGGGGACCTACGAGCAGTACTTC
>.|TRBJ2-7|TRBV5-1|13|TRBD1
CASKGTVAYEQYF
TGCGCCAGCAAAGGGACAGTTGCCTACGAGCAGTACTTC
>.|TRBJ2-7|TRBV7-2|16|TRBD2
CASSFAWLAETYEQYF
TGTGCCAGCAGCTTCGCTTGGCTAGCGGAAACCTACGAGCAGTACTTC
>.|TRBJ2-6|TRBV27|14|.
CASSLSSGANVLTF
TGTGCCAGCAGTTTAAGTTCTGGGGCCAACGTCCTGACTTTC
>.|TRBJ2-2|TRBV27|17|.
CASSLYFRGADTGELFF
TGTGCCAGCAGTTTATATTTTCGGGGCGCGGACACCGGGGAGCTGTTTTTT
>.|TRBJ1-1|TRBV2|13|.
CASSEARRGEAFF
TGTGCCAGCAGTGAAGCTCGGCGAGGTGAAGCTTTCTTT